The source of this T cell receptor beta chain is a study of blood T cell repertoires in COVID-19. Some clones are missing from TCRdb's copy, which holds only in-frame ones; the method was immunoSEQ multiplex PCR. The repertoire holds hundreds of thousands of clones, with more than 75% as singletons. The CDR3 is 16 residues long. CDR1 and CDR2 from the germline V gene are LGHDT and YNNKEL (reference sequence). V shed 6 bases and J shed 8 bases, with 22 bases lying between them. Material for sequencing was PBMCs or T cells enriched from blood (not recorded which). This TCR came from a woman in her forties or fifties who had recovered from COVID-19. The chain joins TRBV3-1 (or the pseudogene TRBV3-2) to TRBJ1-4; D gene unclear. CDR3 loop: CASSRSPQVAEEKLFF. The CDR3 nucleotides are TGTGCCAGCAGTCGATCCCCTCAGGTGGCTGAAGAAAAACTGTTTTTT.